What follows are 16 T cell receptor beta chains derived from one specimen sequenced in a study of cytomegalovirus exposure and HLA in healthy donors (dated by TCRdb to the late 2010s). To prepare the library, the immunoSEQ multiplex PCR assay was applied. For the multiplex PCR, a mixture combining 60 forward primers for TCR Vbeta segments and 13 reverse primers for TCR Jbeta segments was used. In TCRdb, the immuneACCESS table is reduced to in-frame sequences with V and J assigned. These tables do not hold every clone; where another copy was compared, an unresolved V gene accounts for under half, and the others remain unexplained. In this sample the table shows fewer than 150,000 clones, approximately 60% of which occur a single time. The biggest ten clones account for around 1.6% of the sample. Sequencing was done on a sample of PBMCs. The receptors derive from a human donor in good health.

V gene TRBV18 combines with J gene TRBJ2-7; 7 bases are a match to TRBD2. There are 19 residues in the CDR3. Germline trimming cut 3 bases from V and 1 base from J; bases unmatched to any gene: 18. The V gene's germline CDR1 is KGHSH and CDR2 LQKENI. CDR3: CASSPPPKGGLVFSYEQYF. The CDR3 region has the DNA TGTGCCAGCTCACCGCCACCGAAAGGAGGACTAGTTTTTTCCTACGAGCAGTACTTC.

The V and J genes are TRBV5-1 and TRBJ2-1, with a tentative D call TRBD2 (6 bases). With 4 bases removed from V and 3 bases from J, the gap between germline ends came to 17 bases. Germline assignment: CDR1 SGHRS and CDR2 YFSETQ. The CDR3 is 16 amino acids. The CDR3: CASSIGGTGHYNEQFF. CDR3 nucleotide sequence: TGCGCCAGCAGCATAGGAGGGACTGGTCACTACAATGAGCAGTTCTTC.

The chain uses TRBV14 and TRBJ1-4, with a possible D match to TRBD1 (6 bases). V was pared by 2 bases and J by 1 base, with 11 bases between. The CDR3 is 16 residues long. CDR1 and CDR2 (germline): SGHDN, FVKESK. The CDR3 DNA sequence: TGTGCCAGCAGCCAAACAGGGAAGAGAACTAATGAAAAACTGTTTTTT. Its protein is CASSQTGKRTNEKLFF. Combining the CDR3 with reference TRBV14 and TRBJ1-4 gives the whole variable domain EAGVTQFPSHSVIEKGQTVTLRCDPISGHDNLYWYRRVMGKEIKFLLHFVKESKQDESGMPNNRFLAERTGGTYSTLKVQPAELEDSGVYFCASSQTGKRTNEKLFFGSGTQLSVL.

The chain uses TRBV7-3 and TRBJ2-5; TRBD1 is a possible D gene (5 bases). Between the trimmed V and J ends, which lost 1 base and 7 bases, there was a span of 10 bases. From germline, CDR1 is SGHTA and CDR2 FQGTGA. This CDR3 comprises 13 residues. The DNA for the CDR3 is TGTGCCAGCAGCTTAAATTTTAGGGGGACCCAGTACTTC. Amino acid sequence: CASSLNFRGTQYF.

The rearrangement joins TRBV13 to TRBJ2-7; 7 bases match TRBD2. Germline values: CDR1 PRHDT, CDR2 FYEKMQ (reference sequence). The CDR3 totals 18 residues. V lost 5 bases and J lost 3; bases outside the gene matches: 19. CDR3 sequence (DNA): TGTGCCAGCAGCCTTTTCCCCCAACACGGGGGGAGAGGCTACGAGCAGTACTTC. It translates to CASSLFPQHGGRGYEQYF. Full variable domain (rest looked up from reference TRBV13 and TRBJ2-7): AAGVIQSPRHLIKEKRETATLKCYPIPRHDTVYWYQQGPGQDPQFLISFYEKMQSDKGSIPDRFSAQQFSDYHSELNMSSLELGDSALYFCASSLFPQHGGRGYEQYFGPGTRLTVT.

The chain is built from TRBV10-3 and TRBJ1-1; the D gene is possibly TRBD1 (5 bases). The CDR3 has 15 residues. The germline V gene has CDR1 ENHRY and CDR2 SYGVKD. V lost 3 bases, J lost 4 bases, and 15 bases lay in between. The CDR3 nucleotides are TGTGCCATCAGTGACCCACAGGAAGGTACCACTGAAGCTTTCTTT. It specifies CAISDPQEGTTEAFF.

The V gene is TRBV5-1, the J gene TRBJ2-5; no clear D gene. TRBJ2-7 explains the end of the DNA better; the J call may be wrong. The CDR3 spans 12 residues. Germline CDR1 SGHRS, CDR2 YFSETQ. CDR3 sequence reads: CASSLSSYEQYF. In DNA form, the CDR3 reads TGCGCCAGCAGCCTGAGCTCCTACGAGCAGTACTTC.

This rearrangement joins TRBV9 to TRBJ2-7; 8 nucleotides align to TRBD1. Germline trimming cut 3 bases from V and 4 bases from J; bases unmatched to any gene: 3. Germline-derived CDR1 and CDR2 are SGDLS and YYNGEE. The CDR3 loop spans 13 amino acids. The CDR3 loop is CASSARQGYEQYF. The CDR3 DNA reads as TGTGCCAGCAGCGCAAGACAGGGGTACGAGCAGTACTTC.

Comment on this clone: The identical CDR3 is also encoded by other nucleotide sequences in the sample. The rearrangement links TRBV9 to TRBJ2-1; D not resolved. This CDR3 region has 15 residues. Germline values: CDR1 SGDLS, CDR2 YYNGEE. The V end was cut by 0 bases, the J end by 0 bases, with 7 bases between. The CDR3 nucleotides are TGTGCCAGCAGCGTAGCCGGGTACTCCTACAATGAGCAGTTCTTC. Its protein product is CASSVAGYSYNEQFF.

J is TRBJ2-1 and V is TRBV6-1, with D maybe TRBD2 (5 bases). Germline V gene sequence: CDR1 MNHNS, CDR2 SASEGT. The CDR3 runs to 13 residues. Trimming shortened V by 7 bases and J by 4 bases, and 11 bases separated the two germline ends. CDR3 nucleotide sequence: TGTGCCAGCAAGAGGGAGAATTACAATGAGCAGTTCTTC. Its translation is CASKRENYNEQFF.

The genes are TRBV7-9 and TRBJ1-2; TRBD1 might be the D (6 bases). Germline CDR1 SEHNR, CDR2 FQNEAQ (reference sequence). The length of the CDR3 is 14 residues. Trimming pared 11 bases from V and 4 bases from J, leaving 20 bases between. Here the CDR3 reads CALGQSTRSYGYTF. The CDR3 DNA follows: TGTGCCTTGGGACAAAGTACGCGGAGCTATGGCTACACCTTC.

The chain links TRBV9 to TRBJ1-5, with D perhaps matching TRBD1 (6 bases). The CDR3 covers 14 residues. The germline V and J ends were trimmed by 1 base and 6 bases, with 11 bases remaining between them. CDR1 and CDR2 (germline): SGDLS, YYNGEE. In DNA form, the CDR3 reads TGTGCCAGCAGCGTATCCAGGGGCGGTCAGCCCCAGCATTTT. Translated, it gives CASSVSRGGQPQHF.

The genes are TRBV6-1 and TRBJ2-5; 8 bases line up with TRBD2. CDR3 size: 16 residues. The V and J ends lost 3 bases and 5 bases, in that order; junction bases with no gene match: 11. Germline CDR1 MNHNS, CDR2 SASEGT. CDR3 loop: CASSESLAGNGETQYF. The DNA of the CDR3 is TGTGCCAGCAGTGAGAGTCTAGCGGGTAACGGGGAGACCCAGTACTTC.

The chain uses TRBV2 and TRBJ1-5, with D unclear. The length of the CDR3 is 15 residues. The V end lost 1 base, the J end lost 4 bases, and 11 bases lay between the germline ends. Germline CDR1 is SNHLY and CDR2 is FYNNEI. CDR3 residues: CASSEESPANQPQHF. The CDR3 DNA is TGTGCCAGCAGTGAAGAGAGTCCAGCGAATCAGCCCCAGCATTTT.

The rearrangement uses TRBV6-1 and TRBJ2-3; TRBD2 might be the D (5 bases). Germline V gene sequence: CDR1 MNHNS, CDR2 SASEGT. The CDR3 spans 13 residues. V was clipped by 6 bases and J by 3 bases, with 10 bases between them. This CDR3 is CASRGGWTDTQYF. The CDR3 bases are TGTGCCAGCAGGGGCGGGTGGACAGATACGCAGTATTTT.

The chain uses TRBV25-1 and TRBJ2-3; 7 nucleotides align to TRBD1. The V gene end was trimmed by 4 bases and the J gene end by 3 bases; junction bases not matched to a gene: 10. The CDR3 is made up of 16 amino acids. Germline CDR1 and CDR2: MGHDK and SYGVNS. Here the CDR3 reads CASSAPGTEETDTQYF. In DNA form, the CDR3 reads TGTGCCAGCAGTGCCCCCGGGACAGAAGAGACAGATACGCAGTATTTT.